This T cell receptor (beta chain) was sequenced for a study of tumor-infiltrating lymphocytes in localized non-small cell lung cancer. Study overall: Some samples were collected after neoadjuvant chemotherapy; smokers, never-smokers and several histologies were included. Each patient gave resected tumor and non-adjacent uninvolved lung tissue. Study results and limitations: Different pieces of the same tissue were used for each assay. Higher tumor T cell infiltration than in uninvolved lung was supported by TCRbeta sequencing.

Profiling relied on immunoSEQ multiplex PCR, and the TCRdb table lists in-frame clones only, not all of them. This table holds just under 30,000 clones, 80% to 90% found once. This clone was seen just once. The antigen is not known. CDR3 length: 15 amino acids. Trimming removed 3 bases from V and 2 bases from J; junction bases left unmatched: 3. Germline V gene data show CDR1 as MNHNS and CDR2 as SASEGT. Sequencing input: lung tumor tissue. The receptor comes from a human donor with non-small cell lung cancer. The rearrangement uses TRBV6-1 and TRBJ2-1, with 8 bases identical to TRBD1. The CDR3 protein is CASSDAGGAYNEQFF. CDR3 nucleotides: TGTGCCAGCAGTGATGCAGGGGGCGCCTACAATGAGCAGTTCTTC.